This TCR beta chain was sequenced during a study of T cell repertoires in cytomegalovirus infection (dated by TCRdb to between 2017 and 2020). At the level of the whole study: Because public TCR beta signatures pointed to carriage of CMV infection together with the matching HLA type, the HLA type of each donor mattered for the analysis.

To note about this clonotype: Its specific antigen is unknown. No qualities accompany the bases; no much larger clone lies one base away.

The cysteine opens and the phenylalanine closes a CDR3 of 13 amino acids. The entry retains the CDR3 DNA only, 39 bases that are in frame from base 1. V sheds 1 base and J sheds 5 bases, leaving 8 bases between their ends. The germline V gene provides CDR1 SGHVS and CDR2 FQNEAQ. Sequencing instrument: Illumina HiSeq 1500. TCRdb reanalyzed the raw reads on its own, using fastp at Q25 for trimming and MiXCR for clone calling, and kept in-frame beta chains. Rows with one shared CDR3 protein collapse into an entry with the most common genes and DNA. The sample table lists 160,000 or so distinct CDR3 sequences, 17% of them with a count of one. Of the sample, around 20% falls within the top ten clones. The paper's findings and limits, for the study overall: In both this cohort and an independent roughly 330-donor cohort, the cumulative frequency of public TCR beta family members distinguished carriers of CMV infection plus the relevant HLA type. The ex vivo response was dominated by HLA-C-restricted CMV-specific TCR beta clonotypes, which also provided the single most frequent clonotype in two of eight donors.

The source material was CD8+ T cells from PBMCs. This clonotype was sampled from a human donor in good health (CMV status not recorded). Some clones in this sample may be carry-over from other donors' samples. The rearranged segments are TRBV7-8 and TRBJ2-5; the D gene is unclear. Here the CDR3 is given as CASSLDPEETQYF. The DNA sequence reads TGTGCCAGCAGCTTAGACCCAGAGGAGACCCAGTACTTC.